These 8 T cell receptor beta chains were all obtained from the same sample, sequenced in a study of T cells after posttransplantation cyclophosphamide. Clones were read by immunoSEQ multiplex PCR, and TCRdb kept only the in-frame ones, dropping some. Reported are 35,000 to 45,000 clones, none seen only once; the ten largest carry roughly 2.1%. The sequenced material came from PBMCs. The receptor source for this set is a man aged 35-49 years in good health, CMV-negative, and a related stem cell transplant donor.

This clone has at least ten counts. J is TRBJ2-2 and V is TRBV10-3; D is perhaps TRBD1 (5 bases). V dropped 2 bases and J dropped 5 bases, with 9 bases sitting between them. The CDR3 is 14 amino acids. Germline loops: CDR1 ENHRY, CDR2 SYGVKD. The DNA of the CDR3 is TGTGCCATCAGTGAGGGCAGGGATACCGGGGAGCTGTTTTTT. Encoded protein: CAISEGRDTGELFF.

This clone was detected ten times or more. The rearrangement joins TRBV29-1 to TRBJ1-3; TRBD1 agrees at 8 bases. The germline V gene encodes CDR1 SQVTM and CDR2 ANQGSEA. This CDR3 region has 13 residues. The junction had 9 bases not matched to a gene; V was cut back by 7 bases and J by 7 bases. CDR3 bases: TGCAGCGGCACGACAGGGGTGGGGAACACCATATATTTT. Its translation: CSGTTGVGNTIYF.

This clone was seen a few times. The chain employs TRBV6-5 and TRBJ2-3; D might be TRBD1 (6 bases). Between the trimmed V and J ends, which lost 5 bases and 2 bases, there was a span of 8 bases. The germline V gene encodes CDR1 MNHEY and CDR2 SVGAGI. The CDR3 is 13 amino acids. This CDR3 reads CASSTGTTDTQYF. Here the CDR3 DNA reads TGTGCCAGCAGTACAGGGACCACAGATACGCAGTATTTT.

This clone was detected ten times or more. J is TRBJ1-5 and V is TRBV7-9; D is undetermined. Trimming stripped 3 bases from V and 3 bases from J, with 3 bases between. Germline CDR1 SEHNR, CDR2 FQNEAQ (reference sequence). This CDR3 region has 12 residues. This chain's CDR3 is CASSLANQPQHF. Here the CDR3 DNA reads TGTGCCAGCAGCTTGGCCAATCAGCCCCAGCATTTT.

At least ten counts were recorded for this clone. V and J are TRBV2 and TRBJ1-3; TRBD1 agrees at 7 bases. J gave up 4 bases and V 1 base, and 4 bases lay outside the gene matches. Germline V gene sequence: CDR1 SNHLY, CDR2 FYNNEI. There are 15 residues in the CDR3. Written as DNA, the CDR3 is TGTGCCAGCAGTGAAGGACAGGGAGCGGGAAACACCATATATTTT. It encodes CASSEGQGAGNTIYF. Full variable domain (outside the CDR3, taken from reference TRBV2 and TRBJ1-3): EPEVTQTPSHQVTQMGQEVILRCVPISNHLYFYWYRQILGQKVEFLVSFYNNEISEKSEIFDDQFSVERPDGSNFTLKIRSTKLEDSAMYFCASSEGQGAGNTIYFGEGSWLTVV.

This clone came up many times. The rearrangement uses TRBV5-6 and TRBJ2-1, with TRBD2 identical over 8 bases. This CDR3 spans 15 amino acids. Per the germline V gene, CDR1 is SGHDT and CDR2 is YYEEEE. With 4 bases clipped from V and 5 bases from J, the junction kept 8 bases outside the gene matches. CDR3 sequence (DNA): TGTGCCAGCAGCCAGAGCGGGAGTGTCCACAATGAGCAGTTCTTC. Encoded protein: CASSQSGSVHNEQFF.

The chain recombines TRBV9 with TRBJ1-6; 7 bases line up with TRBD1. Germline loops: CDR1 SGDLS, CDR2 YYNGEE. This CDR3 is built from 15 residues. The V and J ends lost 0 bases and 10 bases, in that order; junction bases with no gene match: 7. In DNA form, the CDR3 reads TGTGCCAGCAGCGTAGATGGGACAGCGCGCTCACCCCTCCACTTT. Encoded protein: CASSVDGTARSPLHF.

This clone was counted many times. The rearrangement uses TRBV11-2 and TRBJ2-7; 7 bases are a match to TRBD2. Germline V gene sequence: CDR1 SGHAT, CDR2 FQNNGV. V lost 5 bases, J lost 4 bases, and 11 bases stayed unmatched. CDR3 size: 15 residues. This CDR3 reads CASSLERGGVYEQYF. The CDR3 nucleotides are TGTGCCAGCAGCCTCGAAAGGGGAGGGGTATACGAGCAGTACTTC.